The text below deals with one T cell receptor (beta chain). Germline V gene sequence: CDR1 ENHRY, CDR2 SYGVKD. This CDR3 is 15 amino acids long. V shed 3 bases and J 4 bases; nucleotides not matched to a gene: 5. TCRdb independently ran MiXCR on the RT-PCR reads; one entry per CDR3 protein. The data hold about 700,000 distinct CDR3 sequences, with 14% observed a single time. The sequenced material came from memory CD4+ T cells from blood. The rearrangement links TRBV10-3 to TRBJ2-3; TRBD2 aligns across 9 bases. This receptor was taken from a female donor in good health, serving as a healthy control. CDR3 bases: TGTGCCATCAGTGAATCTAGCGGGAACGCAGATACGCAGTATTTT. Translated: CAISESSGNADTQYF.